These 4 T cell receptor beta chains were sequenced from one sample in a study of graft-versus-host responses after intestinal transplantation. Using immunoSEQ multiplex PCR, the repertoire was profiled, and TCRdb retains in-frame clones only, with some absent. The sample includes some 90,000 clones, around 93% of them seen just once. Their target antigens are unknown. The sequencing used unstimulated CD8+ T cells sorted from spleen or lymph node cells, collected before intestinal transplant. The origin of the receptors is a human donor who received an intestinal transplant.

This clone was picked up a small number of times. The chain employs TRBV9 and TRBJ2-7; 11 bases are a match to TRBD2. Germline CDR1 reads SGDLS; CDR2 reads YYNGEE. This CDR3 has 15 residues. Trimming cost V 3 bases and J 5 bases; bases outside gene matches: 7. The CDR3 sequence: CASSAGGTSGNEQYF. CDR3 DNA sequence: TGTGCCAGCAGCGCCGGCGGGACTAGCGGTAACGAGCAGTACTTC. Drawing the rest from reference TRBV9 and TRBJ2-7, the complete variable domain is DSGVTQTPKHLITATGQRVTLRCSPRSGDLSVYWYQQSLDQGLQFLIQYYNGEERAKGNILERFSAQQFPDLHSELNLSSLELGDSALYFCASSAGGTSGNEQYFGPGTRLTVT.

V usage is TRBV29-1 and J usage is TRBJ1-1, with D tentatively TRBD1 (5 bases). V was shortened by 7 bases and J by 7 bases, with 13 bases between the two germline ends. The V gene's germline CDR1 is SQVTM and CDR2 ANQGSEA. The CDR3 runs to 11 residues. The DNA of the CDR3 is TGCAGCGCCTCCCGGGACTATGAAGCTTTCTTT. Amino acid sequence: CSASRDYEAFF.

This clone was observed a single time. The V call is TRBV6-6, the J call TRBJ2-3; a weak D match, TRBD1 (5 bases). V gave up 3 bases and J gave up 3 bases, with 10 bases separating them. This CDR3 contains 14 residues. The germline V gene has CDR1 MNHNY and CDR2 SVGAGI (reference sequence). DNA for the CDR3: TGTGCCAGCAGTTATCAGGGCCCGACAGATACGCAGTATTTT. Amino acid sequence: CASSYQGPTDTQYF.

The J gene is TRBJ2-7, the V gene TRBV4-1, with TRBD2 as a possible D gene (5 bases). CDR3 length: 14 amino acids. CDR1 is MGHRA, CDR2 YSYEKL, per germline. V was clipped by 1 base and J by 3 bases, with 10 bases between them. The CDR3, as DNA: TGCGCCAGCAGCCAAGCGGCGGGTTACTACGAGCAGTACTTC. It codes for CASSQAAGYYEQYF.